This T cell receptor (beta chain) was identified during a study of T-cell memory formation after mild COVID-19. The study's findings and limits: From day 15 to 85, contracting clones were balanced between CD4 and CD8, whereas later expanders leaned toward CD4+. A subset of responding clones appeared in pre-infection memory, suggesting cross-reactive memory joined.

Barcoded TCR alpha and TCR beta cDNA libraries with UMIs came from 5'RACE using constant-segment primers. TCRdb recomputed calls from the 5' RACE reads with MiXCR, one row per CDR3 protein. The sample consists of some 210,000 distinct CDR3 sequences, around 30% of them appearing once. This clonotype came up a few times. Its target is not known. The germline V gene encodes CDR1 MNHEY and CDR2 SMNVEV (reference sequence). The CDR3 is 13 residues long. V was pared by 7 bases and J by 6 bases, with 15 bases between. The chain uses TRBV27 and TRBJ1-1, with D possibly matching TRBD1 (6 bases). The TCR originated in an adult woman who had mild COVID-19 (a few samples of this study predate the infection). Cell type and time point are not known. The specimen sequenced was PBMCs or a T cell subset sorted from them (not recorded which). The CDR3: CASISAEGAEAFF. The CDR3 nucleotides are TGTGCCAGCATTTCCGCTGAGGGGGCTGAAGCTTTCTTT.